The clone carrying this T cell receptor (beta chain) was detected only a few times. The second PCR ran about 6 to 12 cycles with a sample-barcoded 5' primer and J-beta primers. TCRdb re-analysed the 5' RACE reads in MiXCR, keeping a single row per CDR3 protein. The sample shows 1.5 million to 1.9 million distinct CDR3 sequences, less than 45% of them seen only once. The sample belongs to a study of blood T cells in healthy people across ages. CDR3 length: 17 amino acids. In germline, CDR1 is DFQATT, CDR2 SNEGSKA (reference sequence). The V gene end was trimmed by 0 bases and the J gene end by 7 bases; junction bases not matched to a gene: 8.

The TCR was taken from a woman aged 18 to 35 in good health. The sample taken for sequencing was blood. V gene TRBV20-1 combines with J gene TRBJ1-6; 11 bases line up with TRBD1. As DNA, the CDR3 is TGCAGTGCTAGAGATGGTAGGACAGGGGGCGGCAATTCACCCCTCCACTTT. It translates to CSARDGRTGGGNSPLHF.